The 9 T cell receptor beta chains reported below all come from one sample, sequenced in a study of T-cell memory formation after mild COVID-19. MiXCR, run by TCRdb on the 5' RACE reads, gives a single entry per CDR3 protein. The data hold about 400,000 distinct CDR3 sequences, with about 25% observed a single time. Sequencing used PBMCs or a T cell subset sorted from them (not recorded which). These receptors were obtained from an adult woman who had mild COVID-19 (a few samples of this study predate the infection). Cell type and time point are not known.

The chain has TRBV6-5 and TRBJ1-4; 8 nucleotides agree with TRBD1. The CDR3 sequence is 15 residues long. Trimming at V came to 5 bases and at J to 3 bases, leaving 5 bases not matched to a gene. Looked up from germline, CDR1 is MNHEY and CDR2 is SVGAGI. The CDR3 sequence is CASSRRTGSNEKLFF. The CDR3 coding sequence is TGTGCCAGCAGTCGGCGGACAGGGTCTAATGAAAAACTGTTTTTT.

This clonotype was counted between two and nine times. J is TRBJ2-1 and V is TRBV7-2, with TRBD2 matching over 13 bases. V lost 3 bases, J lost 10 bases, and 6 bases stayed unmatched. Germline V gene data show CDR1 as SGHTA and CDR2 as FQGNSA. This CDR3 has 15 amino acids. CDR3 sequence: CASSFTSGGATEQFF. The CDR3 DNA follows: TGTGCCAGCAGCTTCACTAGCGGGGGGGCCACCGAGCAGTTCTTC. Full variable domain (missing parts from reference TRBV7-2 and TRBJ2-1): GAGVSQSPSNKVTEKGKDVELRCDPISGHTALYWYRQSLGQGLEFLIYFQGNSAPDKSGLPSDRFSAERTGGSVSTLTIQRTQQEDSAVYLCASSFTSGGATEQFFGPGTRLTVL.

The chain couples TRBV5-5 to TRBJ2-5; D is perhaps TRBD2 (6 bases). Per the germline V gene, CDR1 is SGHKS and CDR2 is YYEKEE (reference sequence). CDR3 length: 12 amino acids. V shed 4 bases and J shed 3 bases, with 7 bases lying between them. This CDR3 is CASSGTEETQYF. The CDR3 coding sequence is TGTGCCAGCAGCGGGACTGAAGAGACCCAGTACTTC. Full variable domain (outside the CDR3, taken from reference TRBV5-5 and TRBJ2-5): DAGVTQSPTHLIKTRGQQVTLRCSPISGHKSVSWYQQVLGQGPQFIFQYYEKEERGRGNFPDRFSARQFPNYSSELNVNALLLGDSALYLCASSGTEETQYFGPGTRLLVL.

A note on this clonotype: The junction departs from the called germline gene at one end, perhaps through a read error. The genes are TRBV3-1 and TRBJ2-5, with D uncertain. The CDR3 contains 17 residues. The V gene's germline CDR1 is LGHDT and CDR2 YNNKEL (reference sequence). The CDR3 reads CASSQDNAAETRETPYF. CDR3 sequence (DNA): TGTGCCAGCAGCCAAGATAACGCGGCGGAGACAAGAGAGACCCCGTACTTC.

The chain carries TRBV11-2 and TRBJ1-1; no reliable D call. The V and J ends lost 0 bases and 4 bases respectively, with 9 bases between them. The germline V gene encodes CDR1 SGHAT and CDR2 FQNNGV. The CDR3 spans 14 residues. The CDR3 DNA is TGTGCCAGCAGCTTAGATGGGGTGGGCACTGAAGCTTTCTTT. Translation gives CASSLDGVGTEAFF.

This chain links TRBV4-1 with TRBJ2-5; 8 positions agree with TRBD2. Per germline, CDR1 MGHRA and CDR2 YSYEKL. V dropped 1 base and J dropped 4; count of bases not matched to a gene: 8. The CDR3 spans 16 residues. The CDR3 region is CASSQAWLAGGETQYF. CDR3 sequence (DNA): TGCGCCAGCAGCCAAGCTTGGCTAGCGGGCGGAGAGACCCAGTACTTC.

The rearrangement links TRBV12-3 or TRBV12-4 to TRBJ2-2; 12 nucleotides align to TRBD2. CDR3 size: 16 residues. Trimming at V came to 6 bases and at J to 4 bases, leaving 6 bases not matched to a gene. The CDR3 nucleotides are TGTGCCAGCAGGGCTAGCGGGAGGGCCCTCACCGGGGAGCTGTTTTTT. This codes for CASRASGRALTGELFF.

The rearrangement links TRBV12-3 or TRBV12-4 to TRBJ2-3, with D possibly called TRBD1 or TRBD2 (6 bases each). With 7 bases removed from V and 5 bases from J, the gap between germline ends came to 22 bases. The CDR3 is 16 residues long. The CDR3 spells CASKGPGGRSVDTQYF. CDR3 nucleotide sequence: TGTGCCAGCAAAGGTCCCGGGGGCCGCTCGGTAGATACGCAGTATTTT.

This clonotype was found a few times. The chain has TRBV7-6 and TRBJ1-4; D unresolved. Trimming removed 2 bases at V and 7 bases at J, with 8 bases between. CDR1 is SGHVS, CDR2 FNYEAQ, per germline. This CDR3 contains 13 residues. The CDR3 region is CASSLSAAEKLFF. As DNA, the CDR3 is TGTGCCAGCAGCTTATCAGCGGCTGAAAAACTGTTTTTT.